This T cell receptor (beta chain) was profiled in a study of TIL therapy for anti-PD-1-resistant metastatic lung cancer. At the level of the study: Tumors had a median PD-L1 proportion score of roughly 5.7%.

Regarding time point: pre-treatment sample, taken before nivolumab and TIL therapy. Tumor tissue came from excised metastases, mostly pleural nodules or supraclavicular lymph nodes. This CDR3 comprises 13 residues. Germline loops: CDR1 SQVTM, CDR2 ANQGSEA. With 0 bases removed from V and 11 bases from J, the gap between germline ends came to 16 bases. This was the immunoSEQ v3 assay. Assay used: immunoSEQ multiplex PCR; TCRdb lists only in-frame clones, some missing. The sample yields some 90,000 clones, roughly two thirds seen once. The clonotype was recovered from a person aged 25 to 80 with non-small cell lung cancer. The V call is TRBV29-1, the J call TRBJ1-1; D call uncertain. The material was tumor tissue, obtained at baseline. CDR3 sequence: CSVEDQSLGGAFF. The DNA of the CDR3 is TGCAGCGTTGAAGATCAGTCCTTAGGAGGGGCTTTCTTT.